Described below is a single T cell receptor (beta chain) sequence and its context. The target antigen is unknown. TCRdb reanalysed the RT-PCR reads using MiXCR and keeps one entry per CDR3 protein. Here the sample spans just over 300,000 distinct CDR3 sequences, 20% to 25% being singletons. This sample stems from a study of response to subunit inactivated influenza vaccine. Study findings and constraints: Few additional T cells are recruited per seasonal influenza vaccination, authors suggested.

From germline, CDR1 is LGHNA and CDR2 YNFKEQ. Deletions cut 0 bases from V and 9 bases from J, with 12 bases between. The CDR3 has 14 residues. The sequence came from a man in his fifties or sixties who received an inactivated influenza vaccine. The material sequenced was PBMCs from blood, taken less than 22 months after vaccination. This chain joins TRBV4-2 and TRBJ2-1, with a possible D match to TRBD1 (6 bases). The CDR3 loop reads CASSQDLWGLEQFF. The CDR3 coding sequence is TGTGCCAGCAGCCAAGATCTCTGGGGGCTTGAGCAGTTCTTC.